The 10 T cell receptor beta chains below were found in one sample sequenced in a study of blood T cell repertoires in COVID-19. Sequencing was performed with immunoSEQ multiplex PCR; in TCRdb, only in-frame clones are kept and a portion is missing. The table lists approximately 76,000 clones, around 79% of them singletons. Input material: peripheral blood. The receptors originated from a woman in her 70s with acute or convalescent COVID-19.

This clone has a single count. The rearrangement uses TRBV5-6 and TRBJ2-7; tentatively, D is TRBD1 (6 bases). V gave up 0 bases and J gave up 6 bases, with 10 bases separating them. The V gene's germline CDR1 is SGHDT and CDR2 YYEEEE. This CDR3 contains 13 residues. CDR3 bases: TGTGCCAGCAGCTTGGTCGCAGGGGTCGAGCAGTACTTC. Encoded protein: CASSLVAGVEQYF.

The J gene is TRBJ2-5, the V gene TRBV27; 8 bases match TRBD1. The CDR3 loop spans 16 amino acids. The V gene end was trimmed by 5 bases and the J gene end by 1 base; junction bases not matched to a gene: 9. Looked up from germline, CDR1 is MNHEY and CDR2 is SMNVEV (reference sequence). CDR3 nucleotide sequence: TGTGCCAGCAGTAATTTCGACAGGGGACTCCAAGAGACCCAGTACTTC. Its protein product is CASSNFDRGLQETQYF.

The rearrangement joins TRBV5-6 to TRBJ1-2, with D perhaps TRBD1 (5 bases). Germline V CDR1 and CDR2: SGHDT, YYEEEE. The V gene lost 0 bases and the J gene lost 4 bases, with 13 bases spanning the gap. The CDR3 contains 15 residues. CDR3 amino acids: CASSLAFWGSYGYTF. CDR3 in DNA: TGTGCCAGCAGCTTGGCCTTTTGGGGCAGCTATGGCTACACCTTC.

There are a few counts of this clone. The V call is TRBV5-1, the J call TRBJ2-1; the match to TRBD1 covers 7 bases. J was trimmed by 2 bases and V by 4 bases; bases with no gene match: 3. This CDR3 spans 14 amino acids. CDR1 and CDR2 (germline): SGHRS, YFSETQ. The CDR3 is CASSQGQAYNEQFF. DNA for the CDR3: TGCGCCAGCAGCCAAGGACAGGCCTACAATGAGCAGTTCTTC.

This rearrangement joins TRBV29-1 to TRBJ1-2, with a possible D match to TRBD1 (6 bases). CDR1 and CDR2 from the germline V gene are SQVTM and ANQGSEA. V lost 3 bases and J lost 1, with 9 bases in between. The CDR3 totals 13 residues. CDR3 loop: CSVDRQDNYGYTF. The CDR3 DNA follows: TGCAGCGTTGACAGACAGGATAACTATGGCTACACCTTC.

The gene calls are TRBV27 and TRBJ1-6; D is unresolved. V lost 8 bases and J 7 bases, leaving 12 bases between the germline ends. Germline V gene data show CDR1 as MNHEY and CDR2 as SMNVEV (reference sequence). CDR3 length: 13 amino acids. The chain's CDR3 is CASSDGRNSPLHF. CDR3 bases: TGTGCCAGCTCGGACGGGAGAAATTCACCCCTCCACTTT.

The rearrangement links TRBV5-1 to TRBJ2-2, with TRBD2 matching 13 bases. The CDR3 has 16 residues. The V gene's germline CDR1 is SGHRS and CDR2 YFSETQ. V was pared by 4 bases and J by 5 bases, with 5 bases of the junction left unmatched. CDR3: CASSTTSGRVTGELFF. DNA for the CDR3: TGCGCCAGCAGCACCACTAGCGGGAGGGTTACCGGGGAGCTGTTTTTT.

The chain carries TRBV27 and TRBJ1-2, with a possible D match to TRBD1 (5 bases). CDR1 is MNHEY, CDR2 SMNVEV, per germline (reference sequence). The CDR3 consists of 14 residues. V shed 2 bases and J shed 2 bases, with 9 bases lying between them. The CDR3 DNA reads TGTGCCAGCAGTTTACTCGGGGGAAACTATGGCTACACCTTC. Residues: CASSLLGGNYGYTF.

CDR3 coding DNA: TGTGCCACCACGCGGTCAGGGGACTATGGCTACACCTTC. Protein: CATTRSGDYGYTF. This sequence joins TRBV6-5 and TRBJ1-2, with a weak D call TRBD1 (6 bases). The CDR3 spans 13 residues. Trimming removed 10 bases from V and 3 bases from J, with 15 bases in between. Per germline, CDR1 MNHEY and CDR2 SVGAGI.

This clone was seen at least ten times. V gene TRBV28 combines with J gene TRBJ1-1, with 7 positions matching TRBD1. V lost 5 bases to trimming and J lost 1 base; unmatched junction nucleotides: 7. The germline CDR1 and CDR2 sequences are MDHEN and SYDVKM. The CDR3 spans 15 residues. The CDR3 DNA follows: TGTGCCAGCAGTCCTCCGACAGGGAAGAACACTGAAGCTTTCTTT. Translating gives CASSPPTGKNTEAFF.